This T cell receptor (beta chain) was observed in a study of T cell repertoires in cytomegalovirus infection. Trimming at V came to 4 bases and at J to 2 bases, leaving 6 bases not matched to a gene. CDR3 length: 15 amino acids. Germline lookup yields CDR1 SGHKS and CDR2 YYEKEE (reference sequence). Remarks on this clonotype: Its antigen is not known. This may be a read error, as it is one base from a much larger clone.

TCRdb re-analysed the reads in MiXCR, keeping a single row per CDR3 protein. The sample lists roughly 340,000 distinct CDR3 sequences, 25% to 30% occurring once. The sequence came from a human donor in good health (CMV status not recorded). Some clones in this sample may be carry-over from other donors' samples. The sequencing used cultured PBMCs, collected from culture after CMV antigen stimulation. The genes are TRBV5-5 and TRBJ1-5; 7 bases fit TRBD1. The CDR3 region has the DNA TGTGCCAGCAGCATTACAGGGGCTGGCAATCAGCCCCAGCATTTT. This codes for CASSITGAGNQPQHF.